This record concerns one TCR beta chain sequence. This sample is part of a study of PD-1 blockade in classical Hodgkin lymphoma. Only in-frame clones appear in the TCRdb table, and some are missing; sequencing was by immunoSEQ multiplex PCR. The sample records about 12,000 clones, almost 85% being singletons. Every patient experienced relapse after autologous stem cell transplantation, and brentuximab vedotin exposure varied. Magnetic negative selection, applied to thawed PBMCs, was used to isolate the CD8+ T cells. The CDR3 runs 16 residues. The V end lost 1 base, the J end lost 0 bases, and 10 bases lay between the germline ends. Per germline, CDR1 SGHVS and CDR2 FQNEAQ.

The source material was CD8+ T cells from blood, sampled at baseline. The genes are TRBV7-8 and TRBJ2-1; no definite D call. This receptor was taken from a human donor with classical Hodgkin lymphoma. This chain's CDR3 is CASSLGAASSYNEQFF. DNA of the CDR3: TGTGCCAGCAGCTTAGGCGCGGCGAGCTCCTACAATGAGCAGTTCTTC.